These T cell receptor beta chains were read from a single sample in a study of graft-versus-host responses after intestinal transplantation. The protocol was immunoSEQ multiplex PCR, while the TCRdb copy is restricted to in-frame clones and leaves out a portion. The sample shows roughly 97,000 clones, 90% of them seen only once. Sequences were derived from PBMCs, sampled 450 to 460 days after intestinal transplant. The receptor set was obtained from a human patient who received an intestinal transplant, so some T cells may come from the graft donor. Both conserved end residues are part of each CDR3. A D gene is named only where the DNA matches it firmly. Not all rows give a size; the values are once, few, many and, for expanded clones, a class.

j_gene: TRBJ1-5
v_gene: TRBV18
abundance: .
d_gene: .
CDR3nt: TGTGCCAGCTCACCATGGGAAGGGCCCAATCAGCCCCAGCATTTT
CDR3aa: CASSPWEGPNQPQHF

j_gene: TRBJ2-3
v_gene: TRBV6-6
abundance: .
d_gene: TRBD2
CDR3nt: TGTGCCAGCAACCTAGCGGGGGGACTCGATACGCAGTATTTT
CDR3aa: CASNLAGGLDTQYF

j_gene: TRBJ2-7
v_gene: TRBV7-9
abundance: once
d_gene: TRBD2
CDR3nt: TGTGCCAGCACCCCAGTACGGGGGGCCGGGGGGGTGAGCTCCTACGAGCAGTACTTC
CDR3aa: CASTPVRGAGGVSSYEQYF

j_gene: TRBJ2-6
v_gene: TRBV7-3
abundance: .
d_gene: .
CDR3nt: TGTGCCAGCAGCAAACAGGTCTCTGGGGCCAACGTCCTGACTTTC
CDR3aa: CASSKQVSGANVLTF

j_gene: TRBJ2-1
v_gene: TRBV7-6
abundance: once
d_gene: TRBD1
CDR3nt: TGTGCCAGCAGCAGGACAGGGGTCAATGAGCAGTTCTTC
CDR3aa: CASSRTGVNEQFF

j_gene: TRBJ1-4
v_gene: TRBV2
abundance: few
d_gene: .
CDR3nt: TGTGCCAGCACCGGACAGCGCACCGATGAAAAACTGTTTTTT
CDR3aa: CASTGQRTDEKLFF

j_gene: TRBJ2-1
v_gene: TRBV6-4
abundance: .
d_gene: TRBD2
CDR3nt: TGTGCCAGCGGGACTAGCGGGGAGAACAATGAGCAGTTCTTC
CDR3aa: CASGTSGENNEQFF

j_gene: TRBJ2-5
v_gene: TRBV15
abundance: .
d_gene: .
CDR3nt: TGTGCCACCAGCAGAGATCGGCAGGGAGAGGAGACCCAGTACTTC
CDR3aa: CATSRDRQGEETQYF

j_gene: TRBJ1-3
v_gene: TRBV5-1
abundance: .
d_gene: .
CDR3nt: TGCGCCAGCAGCTTGGGTCAGACATCTGGAAACACCATATATTTT
CDR3aa: CASSLGQTSGNTIYF

j_gene: TRBJ2-3
v_gene: TRBV5-4
abundance: .
d_gene: TRBD1
CDR3nt: TGTGCCAGCAGCGATCAGGGGGCCACAGATACGCAGTATTTT
CDR3aa: CASSDQGATDTQYF

j_gene: TRBJ1-5
v_gene: TRBV9
abundance: .
d_gene: .
CDR3nt: TGTGCCAGCAGCCCACAGGATAGCAATCAGCCCCAGCATTTT
CDR3aa: CASSPQDSNQPQHF

j_gene: TRBJ1-5
v_gene: TRBV2
abundance: .
d_gene: .
CDR3nt: TGTGCCAGCAGAGGGAACGGGAATCAGCCCCAGCATTTT
CDR3aa: CASRGNGNQPQHF

j_gene: TRBJ1-1
v_gene: TRBV6-1
abundance: .
d_gene: .
CDR3nt: TGTGCCAGCAGTGAAGGGACAGTCCCCACTGAAGCTTTCTTT
CDR3aa: CASSEGTVPTEAFF

j_gene: TRBJ1-3
v_gene: TRBV29-1
abundance: once
d_gene: TRBD1
CDR3nt: TGCAGCGCCACCGGACAGGGGGGAGGAAACACCATATATTTT
CDR3aa: CSATGQGGGNTIYF

j_gene: TRBJ2-6
v_gene: TRBV11-2
abundance: .
d_gene: .
CDR3nt: TGTGCCAGCAGCTTAAGACCACAGCTTAGCTCTGGGGCCAACGTCCTGACTTTC
CDR3aa: CASSLRPQLSSGANVLTF

j_gene: TRBJ1-5
v_gene: TRBV6-1
abundance: .
d_gene: .
CDR3nt: TGTGCCAGCAGTGCACCCCCCGGGGGAGCGGGCAATCAGCCCCAGCATTTT
CDR3aa: CASSAPPGGAGNQPQHF

j_gene: TRBJ1-3
v_gene: TRBV10-3
abundance: .
d_gene: .
CDR3nt: TGTGCCACCCCCCAGGGACGGACATCTGGAAACACCATATATTTT
CDR3aa: CATPQGRTSGNTIYF

j_gene: TRBJ1-2
v_gene: TRBV19
abundance: .
d_gene: .
CDR3nt: TGTGCCAGTAGTATCGAGAACCCCAACTATGGCTACACCTTC
CDR3aa: CASSIENPNYGYTF

j_gene: TRBJ2-6
v_gene: TRBV7-3
abundance: .
d_gene: TRBD1
CDR3nt: TGTGCCAGCAGCCCCAGACAGGGGTCTGGGGCCAACGTCCTGACTTTC
CDR3aa: CASSPRQGSGANVLTF

j_gene: TRBJ2-2
v_gene: TRBV7-6
abundance: .
d_gene: .
CDR3nt: TGTGCCAGCAGCCGGGCCCAGGGCACCGGGGAGCTGTTTTTT
CDR3aa: CASSRAQGTGELFF

j_gene: TRBJ1-1
v_gene: TRBV29-1
abundance: .
d_gene: TRBD1
CDR3nt: TGCAGCGTGGGACAGGGGGCGAATACTGAAGCTTTCTTT
CDR3aa: CSVGQGANTEAFF

j_gene: TRBJ1-3
v_gene: TRBV7-9
abundance: .
d_gene: .
CDR3nt: TGTGCCAGCAGCCCGCCACGGGCGGGGAACTCTGGAAACACCATATATTTT
CDR3aa: CASSPPRAGNSGNTIYF

j_gene: TRBJ1-2
v_gene: TRBV6-5
abundance: .
d_gene: .
CDR3nt: TGTGCCAGCAGGTCCGTCTATGGCTACACCTTC
CDR3aa: CASRSVYGYTF

j_gene: TRBJ2-5
v_gene: TRBV6-1
abundance: .
d_gene: .
CDR3nt: TGTGCCAGCAGAGTCACCTGGGGGCAAGAGACCCAGTACTTC
CDR3aa: CASRVTWGQETQYF

j_gene: TRBJ1-2
v_gene: TRBV15
abundance: .
d_gene: .
CDR3nt: TGTGCCACCAGCACCGAGACCCTTTTCAGGGCGGATGGCTACACCTTC
CDR3aa: CATSTETLFRADGYTF

j_gene: TRBJ2-7
v_gene: TRBV6-6
abundance: few
d_gene: .
CDR3nt: TGTGCCAGCAAGGGCCAATCGGGGGAGCAGTACTTC
CDR3aa: CASKGQSGEQYF

j_gene: TRBJ1-6
v_gene: TRBV6-5
abundance: .
d_gene: .
CDR3nt: TGTGCCAGCAGTTACGGGAAGAATTCACCCCTCCACTTT
CDR3aa: CASSYGKNSPLHF

j_gene: TRBJ2-7
v_gene: TRBV10-3
abundance: .
d_gene: TRBD1
CDR3nt: TGTGCCATCAGGACAGGGGTCGGGGACGACGAGCAGTACTTC
CDR3aa: CAIRTGVGDDEQYF

j_gene: TRBJ1-2
v_gene: TRBV7-6
abundance: .
d_gene: TRBD1
CDR3nt: TGTGCCAGCAGCCTCACCCTGACAGGGATGGATGGCTACACCTTC
CDR3aa: CASSLTLTGMDGYTF

j_gene: TRBJ1-1
v_gene: TRBV9
abundance: .
d_gene: .
CDR3nt: TGTGCCAGCAGCGTAGGGGGCATGAACACTGAAGCTTTCTTT
CDR3aa: CASSVGGMNTEAFF

j_gene: TRBJ2-7
v_gene: TRBV6-1
abundance: .
d_gene: .
CDR3nt: TGTGCCAGCAGATGGACAGCGACCTACGAGCAGTACTTC
CDR3aa: CASRWTATYEQYF

j_gene: TRBJ1-1
v_gene: TRBV19
abundance: .
d_gene: TRBD1
CDR3nt: TGTGCCAGTAGTATAGATATGGGTCGGGACAGGGAAAGAAACACTGAAGCTTTCTTT
CDR3aa: CASSIDMGRDRERNTEAFF

j_gene: TRBJ2-7
v_gene: TRBV4-2
abundance: .
d_gene: .
CDR3nt: TGTGCCAGCAGCCATAACCGACAGTACGAGCAGTACTTC
CDR3aa: CASSHNRQYEQYF

j_gene: TRBJ2-2
v_gene: TRBV13
abundance: .
d_gene: TRBD2
CDR3nt: TGTGCCAGCAGCCCCAATACAGGGACTAGCACCGGGGAGCTGTTTTTT
CDR3aa: CASSPNTGTSTGELFF

j_gene: TRBJ1-1
v_gene: TRBV5-6
abundance: .
d_gene: TRBD1
CDR3nt: TGTGCCAGCAGCTTGGCGCAGGGGGCTAACACTGAAGCTTTCTTT
CDR3aa: CASSLAQGANTEAFF

j_gene: TRBJ2-1
v_gene: TRBV7-6
abundance: .
d_gene: TRBD1
CDR3nt: TGTGCCAGCAGCCCGGACAGGGGCCCTAATCGGGGCTATGAGCAGTTCTTC
CDR3aa: CASSPDRGPNRGYEQFF

j_gene: TRBJ2-7
v_gene: TRBV4-1
abundance: .
d_gene: TRBD2
CDR3nt: TGCGCCAGCAGCCAAGTCGGGGGGTTATCCCACGAGCAGTACTTC
CDR3aa: CASSQVGGLSHEQYF

j_gene: TRBJ2-3
v_gene: TRBV10-3
abundance: .
d_gene: .
CDR3nt: TGTGCCATCAGTGAAGGTGAGGATACGCAGTATTTT
CDR3aa: CAISEGEDTQYF

j_gene: TRBJ1-5
v_gene: TRBV6-5
abundance: .
d_gene: .
CDR3nt: TGTGCCAGCAGTTACCTCGGAGCCCAGCATTTT
CDR3aa: CASSYLGAQHF

j_gene: TRBJ1-2
v_gene: TRBV19
abundance: .
d_gene: TRBD1
CDR3nt: TGTGCCAGTACTACCGGGACAGGGGGCGCGGGAGGCTACACCTTC
CDR3aa: CASTTGTGGAGGYTF

j_gene: TRBJ2-3
v_gene: TRBV2
abundance: .
d_gene: .
CDR3nt: TGTGCAGTGGGGTGGGGAGATACGCAGTATTTT
CDR3aa: CAVGWGDTQYF

j_gene: TRBJ1-1
v_gene: TRBV4-1
abundance: .
d_gene: .
CDR3nt: TGCGCCAGCAGACAAGAGAGGGGTGAAGCTTTCTTT
CDR3aa: CASRQERGEAFF

j_gene: TRBJ2-7
v_gene: TRBV13
abundance: .
d_gene: TRBD1
CDR3nt: TGTGCCAGCAGCTTGGGGACAGGGCCCATGTACGAGCAGTACTTC
CDR3aa: CASSLGTGPMYEQYF

j_gene: TRBJ2-7
v_gene: TRBV11-2
abundance: .
d_gene: TRBD1
CDR3nt: TGTGCCAGCAGCTTTGCCCGAGGACAGGGGGCCTCCTACGAGCAGTACTTC
CDR3aa: CASSFARGQGASYEQYF

j_gene: TRBJ1-2
v_gene: TRBV2
abundance: .
d_gene: .
CDR3nt: TGTGCCACCCCGGTCTGGTATGGCTACACCTTC
CDR3aa: CATPVWYGYTF

j_gene: TRBJ1-4
v_gene: TRBV6-5
abundance: once
d_gene: .
CDR3nt: TGTGCCAGCAGTTTATCGGCTTGGGAAAAACTGTTTTTT
CDR3aa: CASSLSAWEKLFF

j_gene: TRBJ2-3
v_gene: TRBV4-1
abundance: .
d_gene: TRBD1
CDR3nt: TGCGCCAGCAGCCCGACAGGGCAATGGCCAGATACGCAGTATTTT
CDR3aa: CASSPTGQWPDTQYF

j_gene: TRBJ1-2
v_gene: TRBV7-6
abundance: .
d_gene: TRBD1
CDR3nt: TGTGCCAGCAGCTTAGGACAGGGCGGTGGCTATGGCTACACCTTC
CDR3aa: CASSLGQGGGYGYTF

j_gene: TRBJ2-7
v_gene: TRBV10-1
abundance: .
d_gene: TRBD1
CDR3nt: TGCGCCAGCAGTGGATACAGGGGCGAGCAGTACTTC
CDR3aa: CASSGYRGEQYF

j_gene: TRBJ2-1
v_gene: TRBV5-1
abundance: .
d_gene: TRBD1
CDR3nt: TGCGCCAGCAGCCTCGGGACAGGGGGCTTACCTGAGCAGTTCTTC
CDR3aa: CASSLGTGGLPEQFF

j_gene: TRBJ2-4
v_gene: TRBV7-9
abundance: .
d_gene: .
CDR3nt: TGTGCCAGCAGTCGCCGACGGACGATCTACTTC
CDR3aa: CASSRRRTIYF

j_gene: TRBJ2-6
v_gene: TRBV6-5
abundance: .
d_gene: .
CDR3nt: TGTGCCAGCAGTTACTCAGGACCATCCGGGGCCAACGTCCTGACTTTC
CDR3aa: CASSYSGPSGANVLTF

j_gene: TRBJ2-7
v_gene: TRBV6-9
abundance: few
d_gene: .
CDR3nt: TGTGCCAGCAGTTACCAAGGATACTCCTACGAGCAGTACTTC
CDR3aa: CASSYQGYSYEQYF

j_gene: TRBJ1-5
v_gene: TRBV6-4
abundance: .
d_gene: TRBD1
CDR3nt: TGTGCCAGCAGTGCCTCGGACAGGGGGCTGCTCATGGTGAGCAATCAGCCCCAGCATTTT
CDR3aa: CASSASDRGLLMVSNQPQHF